The TCR beta chain under discussion was sequenced for a study of T cell responses to AZD1222 COVID-19 vaccine. Profiled with immunoSEQ multiplex PCR; TCRdb holds only in-frame clones, not every one. The sample lists 160,000 or so clones, 85% to 95% occurring once. After removal of 5 bases from V and 4 bases from J, the junction contained 8 bases not matched to a gene. There are 15 residues in the CDR3. CDR1 and CDR2 from the germline V gene are SEHNR and FQNEAQ (reference sequence). Specimen: peripheral blood, collected 28 days after the second AZD1222 dose. The chain uses TRBV7-9 and TRBJ1-2, with 9 bases aligning to TRBD1. The sequence derives from an adult who received the AZD1222 COVID-19 vaccine. CDR3 in amino acids: CASSLTGGGGYGYTF. The CDR3 DNA sequence: TGTGCCAGCAGCCTCACAGGGGGCGGGGGCTATGGCTACACCTTC.